The sample holds many counts of the clone carrying this T cell receptor (beta chain). Its specificity is unknown. These data come from a study of T cell repertoires in cytomegalovirus infection. The wider study: CMV infection together with matching HLA type was indicated by public TCR beta signatures.

Findings and caveats of the study: Clonotypes of TCR beta that were HLA-C-restricted and CMV-specific dominated the ex vivo response. Individuals carrying CMV plus the relevant HLA were identified by cumulative frequency of public TCR beta families.

A single record per CDR3 protein comes from TCRdb applying MiXCR to the reads. The sample includes about 200,000 distinct CDR3 sequences, more than 9% of them seen just once. This receptor was obtained from a human donor in good health (CMV status not recorded). Some clones in this sample may be carry-over from other donors' samples. Sequencing used PBMCs.

In DNA, the CDR3 is TGTGCCAGCAGCTTAGCGCTCCAGGTTAGCAATCAGCCCCAGCATTTT. Encoded protein: CASSLALQVSNQPQHF. The gene calls are TRBV7-8 and TRBJ1-5, with D hard to call. Looked up from germline, CDR1 is SGHVS and CDR2 is FQNEAQ. V lost 0 bases and J lost 0, with 9 bases in between. The CDR3 loop spans 16 amino acids.